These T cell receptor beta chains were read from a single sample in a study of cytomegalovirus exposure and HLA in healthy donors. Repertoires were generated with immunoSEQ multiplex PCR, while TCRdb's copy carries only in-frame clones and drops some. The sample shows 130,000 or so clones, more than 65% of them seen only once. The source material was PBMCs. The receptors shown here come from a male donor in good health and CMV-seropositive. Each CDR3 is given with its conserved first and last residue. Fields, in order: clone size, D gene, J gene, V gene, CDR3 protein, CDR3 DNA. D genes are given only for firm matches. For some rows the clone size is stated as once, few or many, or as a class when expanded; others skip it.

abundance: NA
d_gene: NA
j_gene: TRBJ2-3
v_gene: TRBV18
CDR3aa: CASSPEEGNTDTQYF
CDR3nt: TGTGCCAGCTCACCAGAGGAGGGGAACACAGATACGCAGTATTTT

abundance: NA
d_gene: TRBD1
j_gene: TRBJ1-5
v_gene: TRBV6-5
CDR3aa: CASSPTGSNQPQHF
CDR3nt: TGTGCCAGCTCCCCGACAGGGAGCAATCAGCCCCAGCATTTT

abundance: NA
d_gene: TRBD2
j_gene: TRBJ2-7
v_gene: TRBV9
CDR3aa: CASRSPGLAGSEQYF
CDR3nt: TGTGCCAGCAGGTCGCCGGGACTAGCGGGATCCGAGCAGTACTTC

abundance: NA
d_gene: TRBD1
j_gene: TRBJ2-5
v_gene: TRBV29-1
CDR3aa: CSVTTGEQETQYF
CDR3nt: TGCAGCGTAACTACAGGGGAGCAAGAGACCCAGTACTTC

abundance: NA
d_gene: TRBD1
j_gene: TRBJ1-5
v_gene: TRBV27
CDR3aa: CASSPGQSNQPQHF
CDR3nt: TGTGCCAGCAGTCCGGGACAGAGCAATCAGCCCCAGCATTTT

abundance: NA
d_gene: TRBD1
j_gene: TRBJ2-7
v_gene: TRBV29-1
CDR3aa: CSVEDHRGYEQYF
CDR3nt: TGCAGCGTTGAAGATCACAGGGGCTACGAGCAGTACTTC

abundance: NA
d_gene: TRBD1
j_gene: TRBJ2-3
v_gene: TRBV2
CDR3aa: CASSGTGADSTDTQYF
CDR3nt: TGTGCCAGCAGCGGTACAGGGGCTGACAGCACAGATACGCAGTATTTT

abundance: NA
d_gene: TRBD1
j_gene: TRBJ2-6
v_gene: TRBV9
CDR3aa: CASSVRDSGQGVSGANVLTF
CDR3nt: TGTGCCAGCAGCGTCCGTGACTCGGGACAGGGGGTTTCTGGGGCCAACGTCCTGACTTTC

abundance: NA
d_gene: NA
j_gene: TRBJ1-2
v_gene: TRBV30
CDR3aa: CAWEIQGYGYTF
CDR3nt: TGTGCCTGGGAAATACAGGGCTATGGCTACACCTTC

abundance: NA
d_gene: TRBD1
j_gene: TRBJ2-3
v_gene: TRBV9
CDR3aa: CASSIGTAGRWRTDTQYF
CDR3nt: TGTGCCAGCAGCATCGGGACAGCTGGCCGTTGGAGGACAGATACGCAGTATTTT

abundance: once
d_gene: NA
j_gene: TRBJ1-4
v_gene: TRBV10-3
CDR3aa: CAISREGQVNEKLFF
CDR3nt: TGTGCCATCAGCCGCGAGGGACAAGTCAATGAAAAACTGTTTTTT

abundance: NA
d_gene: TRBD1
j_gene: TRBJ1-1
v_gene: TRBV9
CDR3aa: CASSGGLQGAGTEAFF
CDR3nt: TGTGCCAGCAGCGGAGGACTCCAGGGGGCAGGTACTGAAGCTTTCTTT

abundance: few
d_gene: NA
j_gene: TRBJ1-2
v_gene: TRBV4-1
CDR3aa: CASSYRDTQNYGYTF
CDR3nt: TGCGCCAGCAGCTACAGGGACACTCAAAATTATGGCTACACCTTC

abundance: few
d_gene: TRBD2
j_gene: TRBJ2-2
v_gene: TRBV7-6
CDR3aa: CASSLSLAGRVNTGELFF
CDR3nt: TGTGCCAGCAGCTTAAGTCTAGCGGGGCGGGTGAACACCGGGGAGCTGTTTTTT

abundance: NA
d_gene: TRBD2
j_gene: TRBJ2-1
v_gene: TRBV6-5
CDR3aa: CASWTSGGRYNEQFF
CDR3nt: TGTGCCAGCTGGACTAGCGGGGGTCGGTACAATGAGCAGTTCTTC

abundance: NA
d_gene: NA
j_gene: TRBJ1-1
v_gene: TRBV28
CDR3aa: CASSRTTGGPTEAFF
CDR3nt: TGTGCCAGCAGCCGCACCACCGGGGGGCCCACTGAAGCTTTCTTT

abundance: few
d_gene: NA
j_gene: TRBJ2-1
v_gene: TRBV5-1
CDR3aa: CASSFTSRNEQFF
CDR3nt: TGCGCCAGCAGCTTCACTAGTCGCAATGAGCAGTTCTTC

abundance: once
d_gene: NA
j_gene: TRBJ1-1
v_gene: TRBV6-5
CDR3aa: CASSPFADTEAFF
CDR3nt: TGTGCCAGCAGTCCCTTCGCGGACACTGAAGCTTTCTTT

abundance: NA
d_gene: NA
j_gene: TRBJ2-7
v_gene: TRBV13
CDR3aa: CASSPVGLTYEQYF
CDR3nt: TGTGCCAGCAGCCCAGTTGGGCTAACCTACGAGCAGTACTTC

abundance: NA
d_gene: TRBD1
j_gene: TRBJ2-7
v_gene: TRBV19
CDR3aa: CASKPTGNRYEQYF
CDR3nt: TGTGCCAGTAAGCCGACAGGGAATCGGTACGAGCAGTACTTC

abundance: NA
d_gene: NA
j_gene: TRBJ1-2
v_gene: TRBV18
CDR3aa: CASSPVGTGLNGYTF
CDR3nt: TGTGCCAGCTCACCAGTTGGAACAGGGCTGAATGGCTACACCTTC

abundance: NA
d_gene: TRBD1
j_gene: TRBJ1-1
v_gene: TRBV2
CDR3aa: CASSAQGSTEAFF
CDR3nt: TGTGCCAGCAGTGCACAGGGGAGTACTGAAGCTTTCTTT

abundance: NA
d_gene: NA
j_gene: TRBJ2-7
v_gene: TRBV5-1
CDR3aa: CASSPSGSYEQYF
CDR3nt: TGCGCCAGCAGCCCCTCCGGCTCCTACGAGCAGTACTTC

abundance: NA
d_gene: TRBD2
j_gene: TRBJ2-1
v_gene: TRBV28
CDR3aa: CASSHLGLAPRSEYNEQFF
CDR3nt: TGTGCCAGCAGCCATTTGGGACTAGCGCCCCGTTCAGAATACAATGAGCAGTTCTTC

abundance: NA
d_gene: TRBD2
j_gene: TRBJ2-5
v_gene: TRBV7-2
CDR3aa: CASSNSGGARETQYF
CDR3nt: TGTGCCAGCAGCAATAGCGGGGGGGCCCGTGAGACCCAGTACTTC

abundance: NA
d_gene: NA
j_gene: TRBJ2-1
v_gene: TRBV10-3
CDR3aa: CATLGVEGMLGSYNEQFF
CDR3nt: TGTGCCACCCTCGGGGTGGAGGGGATGTTGGGGTCCTACAATGAGCAGTTCTTC

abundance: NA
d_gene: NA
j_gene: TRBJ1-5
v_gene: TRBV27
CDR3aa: CASSFGGYSNQPQHF
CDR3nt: TGTGCCAGCAGTTTTGGCGGATATAGCAATCAGCCCCAGCATTTT

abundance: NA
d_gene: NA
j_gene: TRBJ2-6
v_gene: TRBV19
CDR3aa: CASSIPHSGANGLTF
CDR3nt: TGTGCCAGTAGTATACCCCACTCTGGGGCCAACGGCCTGACTTTC

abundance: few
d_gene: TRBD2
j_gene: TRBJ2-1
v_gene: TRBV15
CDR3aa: CATSSSGSGNEQFF
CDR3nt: TGTGCCACCAGTTCTAGCGGGAGCGGCAATGAGCAGTTCTTC

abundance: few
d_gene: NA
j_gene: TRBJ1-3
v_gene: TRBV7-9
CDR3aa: CASSASSGWGNTIYF
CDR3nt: TGTGCCAGCAGCGCAAGTTCGGGGTGGGGAAACACCATATATTTT

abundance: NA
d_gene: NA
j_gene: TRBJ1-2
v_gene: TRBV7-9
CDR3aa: CASSTYNDGYTF
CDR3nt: TGTGCCAGCAGCACATACAACGATGGCTACACCTTC

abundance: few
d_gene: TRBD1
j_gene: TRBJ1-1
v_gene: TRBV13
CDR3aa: CASSSGGTGGTEAFF
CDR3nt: TGTGCCAGCAGCTCCGGGGGGACAGGGGGCACTGAAGCTTTCTTT

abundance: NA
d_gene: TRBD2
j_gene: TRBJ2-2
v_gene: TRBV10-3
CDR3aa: CAISVSPSGGQNTGELFF
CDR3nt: TGTGCCATCAGTGTGTCCCCCAGCGGGGGGCAGAACACCGGGGAGCTGTTTTTT

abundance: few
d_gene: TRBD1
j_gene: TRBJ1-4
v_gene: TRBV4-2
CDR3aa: CASSQERLPVVPGGNEKLFF
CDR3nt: TGTGCCAGCAGCCAAGAACGATTACCGGTAGTTCCAGGGGGCAATGAAAAACTGTTTTTT

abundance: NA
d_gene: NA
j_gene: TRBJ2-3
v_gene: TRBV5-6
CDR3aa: CASSLRDTQYF
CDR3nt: TGTGCCAGCAGCCTCCGAGATACGCAGTATTTT

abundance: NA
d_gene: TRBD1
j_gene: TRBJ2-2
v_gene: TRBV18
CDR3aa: CASSSDREYYGELFF
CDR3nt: TGTGCCAGCTCTTCGGACAGGGAGTATTACGGGGAGCTGTTTTTT

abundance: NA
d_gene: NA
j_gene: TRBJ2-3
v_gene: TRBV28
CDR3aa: CASSPGAEQTDTQYF
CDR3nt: TGTGCCAGCAGTCCAGGGGCGGAGCAGACAGATACGCAGTATTTT

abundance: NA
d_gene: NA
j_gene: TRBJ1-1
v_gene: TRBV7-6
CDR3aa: CASRRQAGTEAFF
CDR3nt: TGTGCCAGCAGAAGACAGGCGGGCACTGAAGCTTTCTTT

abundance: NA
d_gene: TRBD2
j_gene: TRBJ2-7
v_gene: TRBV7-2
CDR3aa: CASSRTSGSSYEQYF
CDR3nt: TGTGCCAGCAGCCGGACTAGCGGGAGCTCCTACGAGCAGTACTTC

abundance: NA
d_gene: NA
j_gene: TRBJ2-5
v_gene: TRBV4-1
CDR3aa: CASSQIFQETQYF
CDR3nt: TGCGCCAGCAGCCAAATCTTCCAAGAGACCCAGTACTTC

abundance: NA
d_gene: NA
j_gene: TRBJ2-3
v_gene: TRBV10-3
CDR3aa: CAIGGSGDTQYF
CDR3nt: TGTGCCATCGGGGGCAGCGGAGATACGCAGTATTTT

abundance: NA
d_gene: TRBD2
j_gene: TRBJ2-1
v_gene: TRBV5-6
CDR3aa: CASSLARLATVLDEQFF
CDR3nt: TGTGCCAGCAGCTTGGCTCGACTAGCCACGGTACTCGATGAGCAGTTCTTC

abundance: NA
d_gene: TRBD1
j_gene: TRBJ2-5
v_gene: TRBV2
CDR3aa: CASSFQGAGETQYF
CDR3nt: TGTGCCAGCAGCTTCCAGGGGGCGGGAGAGACCCAGTACTTC

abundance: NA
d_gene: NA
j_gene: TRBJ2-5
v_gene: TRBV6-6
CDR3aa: CASSYSGRGPQETQYF
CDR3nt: TGTGCCAGCAGTTACTCTGGCAGGGGACCCCAAGAGACCCAGTACTTC

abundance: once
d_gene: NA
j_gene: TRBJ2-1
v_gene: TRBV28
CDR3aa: CASSLAGARDEQFF
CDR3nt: TGTGCCAGCAGTTTAGCGGGGGCCCGGGATGAGCAGTTCTTC

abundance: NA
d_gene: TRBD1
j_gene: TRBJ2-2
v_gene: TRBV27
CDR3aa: CASSTGVWGPTGELFF
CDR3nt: TGTGCCAGCAGTACAGGGGTGTGGGGGCCCACCGGGGAGCTGTTTTTT

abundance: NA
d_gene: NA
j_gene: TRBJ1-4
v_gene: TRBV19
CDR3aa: CASSPYGQPNEKLFF
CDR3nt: TGTGCCAGTAGCCCCTACGGACAGCCGAATGAAAAACTGTTTTTT

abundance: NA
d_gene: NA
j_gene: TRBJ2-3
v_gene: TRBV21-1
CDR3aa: CASFNPGPLTSGGPPITDTQYF
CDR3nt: TGTGCCAGCTTCAACCCGGGGCCCTTGACTAGCGGGGGCCCCCCGATTACAGATACGCAGTATTTT